Each of the 30 T cell receptor beta chains below was sequenced from the same sample in a study of Graves' ophthalmopathy and Graves' hyperthyroidism (dated by TCRdb to 2016 to 2019). The listed sequencing device is Illumina HiSeq 2000. TCR beta CDR3 regions were amplified from RNA transcripts for repertoire sequencing. The first round of RT-PCR was done with HTBI primers and the Qiagen OneStep RT-PCR kit, and was followed by a second round of multiplex PCR, then size selection and purification. TCRdb redid the processing of the public reads, applying fastp at Q25 and MiXCR, and retained in-frame beta chains. Each entry merges the rows of one CDR3 protein and shows their most common DNA and genes. This sample comprises about 740,000 distinct CDR3 sequences, approximately 40% of them detected only once. 44% of the sample is taken by the ten largest. The specimen sequenced was peripheral blood. All receptors derive from an adult man with Graves' ophthalmopathy.

J is TRBJ2-7 and V is TRBV5-4, with 15 bases lining up with TRBD2. Germline CDR1 is SGHNT and CDR2 is YYREEE (reference sequence). V dropped 4 bases and J dropped 5; count of bases not matched to a gene: 10. The CDR3 contains 17 residues. This chain's CDR3 is CASSLGLAGGPVHEQYF. In DNA form, the CDR3 reads TGTGCCAGCAGCCTCGGACTAGCGGGAGGGCCCGTCCACGAGCAGTACTTC.

This clonotype was seen repeatedly, ten times or more. DNA for the CDR3: TGTGCCAGCAGTTACAGCTCTGCTAATCAGCCCCAGCATTTT. Amino acid sequence: CASSYSSANQPQHF. The chain uses TRBV6-6 and TRBJ1-5; D uncertain. The CDR3 has 14 residues. V lost 2 bases and J 4 bases, leaving 9 bases between the germline ends. CDR1 is MNHNY and CDR2 is SVGAGI in the germline V gene (reference sequence).

This clonotype has just a few counts. The chain combines TRBV10-3 with TRBJ2-5; 8 bases agree with TRBD1. The germline V gene has CDR1 ENHRY and CDR2 SYGVKD. The CDR3 has 13 amino acids. The J segment lost 4 bases and the V segment lost 10 bases, leaving 8 bases of the junction unmatched. CDR3 amino acids: CASTETGVETQYF. DNA for the CDR3: TGTGCCAGCACTGAGACAGGGGTAGAGACCCAGTACTTC.

This chain uses TRBV14 with TRBJ1-1; a possible D gene is TRBD1 (5 bases). V shed 4 bases and J shed 4 bases, with 19 bases lying between them. Germline V gives CDR1 SGHDN, CDR2 FVKESK. This CDR3 is built from 16 residues. The CDR3: CASSPPEGREITEAFF. The CDR3 nucleotides are TGTGCCAGCAGCCCTCCTGAGGGCAGGGAGATCACTGAAGCTTTCTTT.

This clonotype has a count of ten or more. This chain joins TRBV7-2 and TRBJ1-4; TRBD1 might be the D (5 bases). Germline CDR1 is SGHTA and CDR2 is FQGNSA. The V gene lost 6 bases and the J gene lost 2 bases, with 13 bases spanning the gap. The CDR3 totals 15 residues. CDR3 residues: CASSQSGHTNEKLFF. The CDR3 nucleotides are TGTGCCAGCAGTCAATCAGGACACACTAATGAAAAACTGTTTTTT.

V gene TRBV16 combines with J gene TRBJ1-1; D not certain. The CDR3 length is 15 residues. V was shortened by 3 bases and J by 0 bases, with 11 bases between the two germline ends. Germline V gene sequence: CDR1 KGHSY, CDR2 FQNENV. The CDR3 region has the DNA TGTGCCAGCAGCCATTCCCCCGGACTGAACACTGAAGCTTTCTTT. It specifies CASSHSPGLNTEAFF.

The V gene is TRBV24-1, the J gene TRBJ1-5, with D maybe TRBD1 (5 bases). This CDR3 has 15 amino acids. V was trimmed by 4 bases and J by 6 bases, leaving 15 bases between them. Germline CDR1 reads KGHDR; CDR2 reads SFDVKD. In DNA form, the CDR3 reads TGTGCCACCAGTGACCCAGGGCGGCGGGGTCAGCCCCAGCATTTT. Its translation: CATSDPGRRGQPQHF.

The V gene is TRBV19, the J gene TRBJ2-5, with TRBD2 matching 7 bases. In germline, CDR1 is LNHDA, CDR2 SQIVND (reference sequence). CDR3 size: 13 residues. V lost 8 bases and J lost 5; bases outside the gene matches: 8. The CDR3 DNA sequence: TGTGCCAGTGGGCGGGAGTCGGATGAGACCCAGTACTTC. Translated: CASGRESDETQYF.

This clonotype came up once. This rearrangement joins TRBV7-9 to TRBJ2-5; D is possibly TRBD2 (6 bases). Germline CDR1 SEHNR, CDR2 FQNEAQ (reference sequence). This CDR3 is 15 amino acids long. Trimming pared 1 base from V and 6 bases from J, leaving 15 bases between. The CDR3, as DNA: TGTGCCAGCAGCTTAGACTCGGGAGTCAGGAAGACCCAGTACTTC. This gives the protein CASSLDSGVRKTQYF. Full variable domain (rest looked up from reference TRBV7-9 and TRBJ2-5): DTGVSQNPRHKITKRGQNVTFRCDPISEHNRLYWYRQTLGQGPEFLTYFQNEAQLEKSRLLSDRFSAERPKGSFSTLEIQRTEQGDSAMYLCASSLDSGVRKTQYFGPGTRLLVL.

The chain is built from TRBV7-9 and TRBJ1-1, with D unresolved. V was shortened by 6 bases and J by 1 base, with 12 bases between the two germline ends. The CDR3 contains 14 residues. CDR1 is SEHNR and CDR2 is FQNEAQ in the germline V gene (reference sequence). The CDR3 reads CASSDGNKNTEAFF. The DNA of the CDR3 is TGTGCCAGCAGTGACGGGAACAAGAACACTGAAGCTTTCTTT.

This clonotype was seen more than once but under ten times. The J gene is TRBJ1-2, the V gene TRBV2, with D possibly being TRBD1 (6 bases). The CDR3 is made up of 15 amino acids. V shed 6 bases and J shed 1 base, with 15 bases lying between them. Germline loops: CDR1 SNHLY, CDR2 FYNNEI. The CDR3 here is CASRKGTTNNYGYTF. In nucleotides, the CDR3 is TGTGCCAGCAGAAAAGGGACAACAAATAACTATGGCTACACCTTC.

This clonotype was found many times. The J gene is TRBJ2-2, the V gene TRBV7-9, with no clear D. Trimming pared 1 base from V and 4 bases from J, leaving 7 bases between. The CDR3 length is 14 residues. CDR1 and CDR2 from the germline V gene are SEHNR and FQNEAQ (reference sequence). CDR3 nucleotides: TGTGCCAGCAGCTTAGAATGGGGCACCGGGGAGCTGTTTTTT. This gives the protein CASSLEWGTGELFF.

The rearrangement uses TRBV5-1 and TRBJ1-1; a weak D match, TRBD1 (6 bases). The CDR3 is 16 residues long. With 2 bases removed from V and 0 bases from J, the gap between germline ends came to 14 bases. Germline lookup yields CDR1 SGHRS and CDR2 YFSETQ. CDR3 nucleotides: TGCGCCAGCAGCTTCCAACAGGGCGGAATGAACACTGAAGCTTTCTTT. The encoded protein is CASSFQQGGMNTEAFF.

The chain joins TRBV19 to TRBJ1-1; TRBD1 aligns across 7 bases. Germline V gives CDR1 LNHDA, CDR2 SQIVND (reference sequence). The length of the CDR3 is 12 residues. Trimming cost V 11 bases and J 9 bases; bases outside gene matches: 12. For the CDR3, the DNA is TGTGCCTGGAGCCAAGGACAGGCCAAAGCTTTCTTT. Protein product: CAWSQGQAKAFF.

This chain connects TRBV7-6 to TRBJ2-5; 8 nucleotides match TRBD2. CDR3 length: 14 residues. J lost 5 bases, V lost 0 bases, and 2 bases had no gene match. Germline CDR1 SGHVS, CDR2 FNYEAQ. CDR3 sequence: CASSLARLAETQYF. CDR3 nucleotide sequence: TGTGCCAGCAGCTTAGCGCGACTAGCGGAGACCCAGTACTTC.

This clonotype has only one observation. This rearrangement joins TRBV10-3 to TRBJ1-2, with 7 bases matching TRBD1. From germline, CDR1 is ENHRY and CDR2 SYGVKD. The trim removed 6 bases at V and 5 bases at J, leaving 6 bases unmatched. The CDR3 runs to 13 residues. CDR3 in amino acids: CAIRGQRLYGYTF. As DNA, the CDR3 is TGTGCCATCAGGGGACAGAGATTGTATGGCTACACCTTC.

This clonotype was detected many times. The chain carries TRBV19 and TRBJ1-2; 9 bases are a match to TRBD1. The CDR3 totals 15 residues. CDR1 is LNHDA and CDR2 is SQIVND in the germline V gene (reference sequence). V lost 5 bases, J lost 2 bases, and 6 bases stayed unmatched. The CDR3 is CASSWRTGENYGYTF. The CDR3 bases are TGTGCCAGTAGTTGGAGGACAGGGGAAAACTATGGCTACACCTTC.

This chain uses TRBV10-3 with TRBJ1-1; 7 nucleotides line up with TRBD1. V shed 10 bases, J shed 4 bases, and the junction held 9 bases outside the gene matches. The CDR3 length is 13 residues. In germline, CDR1 is ENHRY, CDR2 SYGVKD. Here the CDR3 reads CASSHQGVTEAFF. The DNA of the CDR3 is TGTGCCAGCAGCCACCAGGGGGTCACTGAAGCTTTCTTT.

Comment on this clonotype: This likely comes from a read error, as the CDR3 has no conserved phenylalanine or tryptophan at its end. The DNA is omitted, as the CDR3 cannot be located on it reliably, and the CDR3 follows TCRdb's listing. The J gene is TRBJ1-4, the V gene TRBV29-1; whether TRBD1, the table's D call, matches the DNA was not checked. Germline V gene data show CDR1 as SQVTM and CDR2 as ANQGSEA. From its first to its last residue, the CDR3 has 8 amino acids. The CDR3 here is CSVEVGGV.

As for this clonotype: This is likely a read error, given that the CDR3 carries no conserved phenylalanine or tryptophan at its end. The rearrangement joins TRBV24-1 to TRBJ2-5; 10 bases align to TRBD2. Germline V gene lookup returns CDR1 KGHDR and CDR2 SFDVKD. Trimming cost V 6 bases and J 5 bases; bases outside gene matches: 17. The length of the CDR3 is 18 residues. In DNA, the CDR3 is TGTGCCACCAGTTCCTGGGGGCTAGCGGGAGAATCTTCGGAGACCCAGTACGTC. Protein sequence: CATSSWGLAGESSETQYV.

The sample holds many counts of this clonotype. The chain couples TRBV24-1 to TRBJ2-5; 9 bases agree with TRBD1. Germline assignment: CDR1 KGHDR and CDR2 SFDVKD. With V trimmed by 3 bases and J by 5 bases, 6 bases remained unmatched. There are 15 residues in the CDR3. In DNA form, the CDR3 reads TGTGCCACCAGTGATCTGACAGGGGGAATGGAGACCCAGTACTTC. Its translation is CATSDLTGGMETQYF.

The rearrangement joins TRBV2 to TRBJ1-2; D is uncertain. The CDR3 runs to 13 residues. Deletions cut 4 bases from V and 4 bases from J, with 10 bases between. Germline loops: CDR1 SNHLY, CDR2 FYNNEI. The DNA of the CDR3 is TGTGCCAGCAGTGTGGTCGAGGCCTATGGCTACACCTTC. This gives the protein CASSVVEAYGYTF.

The chain employs TRBV2 and TRBJ1-2; D not certain. Germline V lookup: CDR1 SNHLY, CDR2 FYNNEI. CDR3 length: 13 residues. The V end lost 7 bases, the J end lost 8 bases, and 17 bases lay between the germline ends. The CDR3 loop reads CASKSEFPGGYTF. The CDR3 coding sequence is TGTGCCAGCAAGTCTGAATTTCCTGGGGGCTACACCTTC.

In DNA form, the CDR3 reads TGTGCCAGCGCAAACGGCGAACAGGGGATCCGAGAGACCCAGTACTTC. Translation gives CASANGEQGIRETQYF. V is TRBV6-2 or TRBV6-3 and J is TRBJ2-5; TRBD1 matches at 7 bases. From germline, CDR1 is MNHEY and CDR2 SVGEGT. With 8 bases clipped from V and 4 bases from J, the junction kept 16 bases outside the gene matches. This CDR3 is 16 amino acids long.

Details on this clonotype: An end of the junction differs from the germline gene, which may be a read error. The V and J genes are TRBV24-1 and TRBJ1-5; D not resolved. Germline CDR1 KGHDR, CDR2 SFDVKD. The CDR3 sequence is 14 residues long. The CDR3 DNA follows: TGTGCCAGCAGTTCCCAGATGGATAACACGTCCCAGCATTTT. As protein: CASSSQMDNTSQHF.

The chain combines TRBV11-1 with TRBJ1-6; D is ambiguous. CDR3 size: 13 residues. Germline loops: CDR1 SGHAT, CDR2 FQDESV (reference sequence). V dropped 5 bases and J dropped 5 bases, with 7 bases sitting between them. CDR3 nucleotide sequence: TGTGCCAGCAGCCCGGGAGATAATTCACCCCTCCACTTT. It yields the protein CASSPGDNSPLHF.

The genes are TRBV24-1 and TRBJ1-5; D is unresolved. The CDR3 spans 13 residues. Trimming took 3 bases from V and 11 from J, leaving 13 bases between them. CDR1 KGHDR and CDR2 SFDVKD come from the germline V gene. The CDR3 region is CATSDTLAETQHF. Here the CDR3 DNA reads TGTGCCACCAGTGATACCCTCGCAGAGACCCAGCATTTT.

The chain uses TRBV12-3 or TRBV12-4 and TRBJ1-2; D is unclear. The CDR3 consists of 15 residues. Trimming removed 7 bases from V and 1 base from J, with 16 bases in between. As DNA, the CDR3 is TGTGCCAGCAAAGTAACCGGAGACAATAACTATGGCTACACCTTC. Translated: CASKVTGDNNYGYTF.

Points on this clonotype: A much larger clone is a single base away; this may be a read error. V and J are TRBV29-1 and TRBJ1-1; no clear D. This CDR3 has 13 residues. Germline V gene data show CDR1 as SQVTM and CDR2 as ANQGSEA. V lost 3 bases, J lost 4 bases, and 12 bases lay in between. Here the CDR3 DNA reads TGCAGCGTTGATAGGGCACCGGTCACTGAAGCTTTCTTT. Translated, it gives CSVDRAPVTEAFF.

Many counts were recorded for this clonotype. The V and J genes are TRBV29-1 and TRBJ1-2, with D hard to call. The V gene lost 4 bases and the J gene lost 8 bases, with 8 bases spanning the gap. The CDR3 sequence is 10 residues long. The V gene's germline CDR1 is SQVTM and CDR2 ANQGSEA. This CDR3 is CSVVNEGYTF. In DNA, the CDR3 is TGCAGCGTTGTTAACGAAGGCTACACCTTC.